This TCR beta chain comes out of a study of CD8 T cells in Susac syndrome. An amount of RNA that ranged from roughly 0.5 to 1 ug was reverse transcribed with random hexamers. TCRdb reprocessed the immunoSEQ multiplex PCR reads via MiXCR and lists one record per CDR3 protein. The sample yields about 120,000 distinct CDR3 sequences, just under 95% seen once. Deletions cut 1 base from V and 7 bases from J, with 8 bases between. CDR1 and CDR2 from the germline V gene are MGHRA and YSYEKL. CDR3 length: 13 residues. The J gene is TRBJ2-4, the V gene TRBV4-1; D remains ambiguous. This TCR was recovered from a human donor with Susac syndrome. The sequencing input was CD8+ T cells from PBMCs. CDR3 bases: TGCGCCAGCAGCCAAGTAGTGGGGAACATTCAGTACTTC. It encodes CASSQVVGNIQYF.